These 25 T cell receptor beta chains share one sample of origin, sequenced in a study of T cells in Graves' hyperthyroidism and ophthalmopathy. Amplified TCR beta CDR3 regions derived from RNA transcripts. HTBI primers were the set used in a first-round RT-PCR of the TCR CDR3. Each CDR3 protein is one row after TCRdb ran MiXCR on the multiplex PCR reads. The sample consists of about 640,000 distinct CDR3 sequences, around 20% of them appearing once. The specimen was blood. All receptors derive from a man aged 25-45 years with Graves' ophthalmopathy.

The CDR3, as DNA: TGTGCCAGCAGCTTAGCAACAGGGATCAGCTCTGGGGCCAACGTCCTGACTTTC. Amino acid sequence: CASSLATGISSGANVLTF. The rearrangement links TRBV7-8 to TRBJ2-6; possible D gene TRBD1, 6 bases. Per germline, CDR1 SGHVS and CDR2 FQNEAQ. There are 18 residues in the CDR3. V lost 0 bases and J lost 0, with 12 bases in between.

This clonotype was detected a few times. The rearrangement joins TRBV7-9 to TRBJ2-5; D possibly matches TRBD1 or TRBD2 (6 bases each). V lost 0 bases, J lost 5 bases, and 13 bases lay in between. The CDR3 runs to 15 residues. CDR1 is SEHNR, CDR2 FQNEAQ, per germline (reference sequence). Here the CDR3 reads CASSLALRGGETQYF. CDR3 nucleotide sequence: TGTGCCAGCAGCTTAGCACTCAGGGGAGGTGAGACCCAGTACTTC.

The chain recombines TRBV20-1 with TRBJ2-1, with a weak D call TRBD2 (6 bases). Looked up from germline, CDR1 is DFQATT and CDR2 is SNEGSKA (reference sequence). This CDR3 region has 18 residues. Trimming left V 5 bases short and J 2 bases short, with 25 bases between. CDR3 in DNA: TGCAGTGCTCCAGGGATGAAAGGACTAACGGGAGCCTACAATGAGCAGTTCTTC. Translation gives CSAPGMKGLTGAYNEQFF.

This clonotype has a count of ten or more. The J gene is TRBJ1-1, the V gene TRBV6-1; D gene unclear. The CDR3 covers 12 residues. Germline CDR1 is MNHNS and CDR2 is SASEGT. Trimming took off 2 bases at V and 9 bases at J, with 10 bases between the two ends. This chain's CDR3 is CASSERLGQAFF. The DNA of the CDR3 is TGTGCCAGCAGTGAACGTTTAGGACAAGCTTTCTTT.

This rearrangement joins TRBV28 to TRBJ1-1; D is ambiguous. The germline CDR1 and CDR2 sequences are MDHEN and SYDVKM. This CDR3 is built from 17 residues. The V end lost 5 bases, the J end lost 3 bases, and 22 bases lay between the germline ends. CDR3 in amino acids: CASSTQIRRSGDTEAFF. The DNA of the CDR3 is TGTGCCAGCAGTACGCAGATCAGGCGGAGTGGTGACACTGAAGCTTTCTTT. Together with reference TRBV28 and TRBJ1-1, the CDR3 gives the full variable domain: DVKVTQSSRYLVKRTGEKVFLECVQDMDHENMFWYRQDPGLGLRLIYFSYDVKMKEKGDIPEGYSVSREKKERFSLILESASTNQTSMYLCASSTQIRRSGDTEAFFGQGTRLTVV.

V usage is TRBV9 and J usage is TRBJ2-5, with 8 nucleotides matching TRBD2. The CDR3 totals 15 residues. CDR1 is SGDLS and CDR2 is YYNGEE in the germline V gene. V trimming: 2 bases; J trimming: 5 bases; junction bases outside the gene matches: 8. This CDR3 is CASSVGSGGEETQYF. The CDR3 DNA is TGTGCCAGCAGCGTCGGGAGCGGGGGCGAGGAGACCCAGTACTTC.

This clonotype was counted many times. This chain links TRBV12-3 or TRBV12-4 with TRBJ2-3; TRBD2 agrees at 11 bases. The V and J ends lost 2 bases and 5 bases, in that order; junction bases with no gene match: 9. The CDR3 loop spans 17 amino acids. The CDR3 bases are TGTGCCAGCAGTTTATATGGTATTGGGACTAGCGGAGATACGCAGTATTTT. The encoded protein is CASSLYGIGTSGDTQYF.

On this clonotype itself: A much more abundant neighbour one base away suggests this may be a read error. V is TRBV2 and J is TRBJ1-6; 7 bases are shared with TRBD1. The CDR3 spans 15 residues. The germline gives CDR1 SNHLY, CDR2 FYNNEI. Germline trimming cut 8 bases from V and 7 bases from J; bases unmatched to any gene: 11. The CDR3 DNA reads TGTGCCAGCGGACCTAAGACAGGGTCGAATTCACCCCTCCACTTT. Translated: CASGPKTGSNSPLHF.

This clonotype has a handful of counts. The V gene is TRBV6-1, the J gene TRBJ2-3; 7 bases line up with TRBD2. Germline CDR1 reads MNHNS; CDR2 reads SASEGT. The CDR3 extends over 15 amino acids. J was trimmed by 2 bases and V by 7 bases; bases with no gene match: 9. The CDR3 DNA reads TGTGCCAGCAAGACACTAGCGTTAGACACAGATACGCAGTATTTT. This gives the protein CASKTLALDTDTQYF.

This clonotype was counted a few times. V gene TRBV29-1 combines with J gene TRBJ2-2, with D maybe TRBD1 (6 bases). Trimming removed 4 bases from V and 7 bases from J, with 16 bases in between. The length of the CDR3 is 14 residues. The germline V gene encodes CDR1 SQVTM and CDR2 ANQGSEA. The CDR3 spells CSVVAQGRSGELFF. DNA for the CDR3: TGCAGCGTTGTAGCACAGGGAAGGAGCGGGGAGCTGTTTTTT.

The chain employs TRBV28 and TRBJ1-5, with D maybe TRBD1 (5 bases). CDR3 size: 14 residues. With 10 bases removed from V and 7 bases from J, the gap between germline ends came to 20 bases. Germline values: CDR1 MDHEN, CDR2 SYDVKM. DNA for the CDR3: TGTGCCACCTGGGACCCCGGGAGTGTACAGCCCCAGCATTTT. Translating gives CATWDPGSVQPQHF.

This clonotype appeared a few times. The chain links TRBV4-2 to TRBJ2-7; 9 bases match TRBD2. J lost 2 bases, V lost 1 base, and 3 bases had no gene match. The germline V gene encodes CDR1 LGHNA and CDR2 YNFKEQ. The CDR3 has 15 residues. The CDR3 DNA reads TGTGCCAGCAGCCAAGGACTAGCGGAACCCTACGAGCAGTACTTC. This encodes CASSQGLAEPYEQYF.

This clonotype was found many times. CDR3 region: CATRAGGGGPTQYF. The CDR3 bases are TGTGCCACACGGGCGGGAGGGGGCGGTCCGACCCAGTACTTC. The chain recombines TRBV6-1 with TRBJ2-5; 9 bases map to TRBD2. This CDR3 contains 14 residues. The trim removed 10 bases at V and 7 bases at J, leaving 13 bases unmatched. Germline V gene lookup returns CDR1 MNHNS and CDR2 SASEGT.

In regard to this clonotype: Given a much more abundant clone one base away, this may be a read error. The chain combines TRBV12-3 or TRBV12-4 with TRBJ2-1; the match to TRBD2 covers 10 bases. The CDR3 is 14 residues long. V trimming: 2 bases; J trimming: 8 bases; junction bases outside the gene matches: 3. The CDR3 sequence: CASSLRAGGDEQFF. The CDR3 DNA reads TGTGCCAGCAGTTTACGAGCGGGAGGGGATGAGCAGTTCTTC.

This clonotype occurred a few times. The chain's CDR3 is CASSFLDIHKAETQYF. CDR3 DNA: TGTGCCAGCAGTTTCCTTGACATCCATAAAGCAGAGACCCAGTACTTC. The chain recombines TRBV6-5 with TRBJ2-5; D unclear. The CDR3 extends over 16 amino acids. Germline V gene data show CDR1 as MNHEY and CDR2 as SVGAGI. V was shortened by 4 bases and J by 4 bases, with 19 bases between the two germline ends.

There are a few counts of this clonotype. The rearrangement uses TRBV6-6 and TRBJ2-7, with unresolved D. V was clipped by 2 bases and J by 4 bases, with 9 bases between them. The CDR3 extends over 13 amino acids. Germline CDR1 MNHNY, CDR2 SVGAGI (reference sequence). CDR3 nucleotide sequence: TGTGCCAGCAGTTACCCTAATAAGTACGAGCAGTACTTC. Translating gives CASSYPNKYEQYF.

The V gene is TRBV18, the J gene TRBJ2-1; TRBD2 matches 9 bases. Unmatched junction bases numbered 9, after V lost 1 base and J lost 5 bases. Per the germline V gene, CDR1 is KGHSH and CDR2 is LQKENI. This CDR3 comprises 17 residues. CDR3 coding DNA: TGTGCCAGCTCACCACAAGGCGGGAGGGCCGTCCACAATGAGCAGTTCTTC. Translated: CASSPQGGRAVHNEQFF.

The chain carries TRBV5-8 and TRBJ2-1; a possible D gene is TRBD1 (6 bases). The ends were cut back, 5 bases at V and 2 bases at J, with 8 bases in the middle. The germline CDR1 and CDR2 sequences are SGHTS and YDEGEE. The CDR3 totals 13 residues. CDR3 residues: CASRWDTYNEQFF. DNA for the CDR3: TGTGCCAGCAGATGGGACACCTACAATGAGCAGTTCTTC.

This clonotype was counted many times. The genes are TRBV7-8 and TRBJ2-7, with 8 bases matching TRBD1. The germline CDR1 and CDR2 sequences are SGHVS and FQNEAQ. The CDR3 runs to 15 residues. V dropped 5 bases and J dropped 5; count of bases not matched to a gene: 11. CDR3 loop: CASSDRQGIRNEQYF. The CDR3 region has the DNA TGTGCCAGCAGCGACCGACAGGGGATTCGAAACGAGCAGTACTTC.

This chain joins TRBV27 and TRBJ2-7, with 7 bases fitting TRBD1. Trimming took 5 bases from V and 3 from J; bases not matched to a gene: 10. Looked up from germline, CDR1 is MNHEY and CDR2 is SMNVEV (reference sequence). This CDR3 is built from 15 residues. The CDR3 spells CASSTGTEEIYEQYF. The CDR3 region has the DNA TGTGCCAGCAGTACTGGGACAGAGGAGATCTACGAGCAGTACTTC.

This clonotype occurred a few times. This chain links TRBV7-8 with TRBJ1-6, with D maybe TRBD1 (5 bases). CDR1 and CDR2 (germline): SGHVS, FQNEAQ. V was trimmed by 5 bases and J by 8 bases, leaving 19 bases between them. There are 16 residues in the CDR3. CDR3 nucleotide sequence: TGTGCCAGCAGCCGATCAATGCCCCGAGGGGATTCACCCCTCCACTTT. It translates to CASSRSMPRGDSPLHF. Variable domain in full (rest from reference TRBV7-8 and TRBJ1-6): GAGVSQSPRYKVAKRGQDVALRCDPISGHVSLFWYQQALGQGPEFLTYFQNEAQLDKSGLPSDRFFAERPEGSVSTLKIQRTQQEDSAVYLCASSRSMPRGDSPLHFGNGTRLTVT.

This clonotype was observed many times. V and J are TRBV11-2 and TRBJ2-1; 8 nucleotides agree with TRBD2. After removal of 11 bases from V and 4 bases from J, the junction contained 4 bases not matched to a gene. Germline lookup yields CDR1 SGHAT and CDR2 FQNNGV. CDR3 length: 12 residues. CDR3 loop: CASERGYNEQFF. In DNA form, the CDR3 reads TGTGCCTCCGAGCGGGGGTACAATGAGCAGTTCTTC.

Concerning this clonotype: Since a far larger clone is one base different, this is likely a read error. The chain combines TRBV7-2 with TRBJ2-7; perhaps TRBD1 as D (6 bases). This CDR3 has 13 amino acids. The germline gives CDR1 SGHTA, CDR2 FQGNSA. Here the CDR3 reads CASSLEQGYERYF. In DNA, the CDR3 is TGTGCCAGCAGCTTAGAACAGGGCTACGAGCGGTACTTC.

The chain is built from TRBV12-5 and TRBJ2-1; D is ambiguous. Germline V gives CDR1 LGHNT, CDR2 FRNRAP. This CDR3 spans 13 amino acids. Trimming cost V 1 base and J 3 bases, with 4 bases left between them. The DNA for the CDR3 is TGTGCTAGTGGTTTGGACAACTACAATGAGCAGTTCTTC. Protein sequence: CASGLDNYNEQFF. Filled out from reference TRBV12-5 and TRBJ2-1, the complete variable domain reads DARVTQTPRHKVTEMGQEVTMRCQPILGHNTVFWYRQTMMQGLELLAYFRNRAPLDDSGMPKDRFSAEMPDATLATLKIQPSEPRDSAVYFCASGLDNYNEQFFGPGTRLTVL.

A few counts support this clonotype. The chain recombines TRBV20-1 with TRBJ2-7; 12 positions match TRBD2. This CDR3 region has 19 residues. V was clipped by 0 bases and J by 2 bases; unmatched bases: 14. The germline V gene encodes CDR1 DFQATT and CDR2 SNEGSKA (reference sequence). The CDR3 nucleotides are TGCAGTGCTAGAGATAAGTATCTAGCGGGAGGGCCGGACACCTACGAGCAGTACTTC. Translated: CSARDKYLAGGPDTYEQYF.